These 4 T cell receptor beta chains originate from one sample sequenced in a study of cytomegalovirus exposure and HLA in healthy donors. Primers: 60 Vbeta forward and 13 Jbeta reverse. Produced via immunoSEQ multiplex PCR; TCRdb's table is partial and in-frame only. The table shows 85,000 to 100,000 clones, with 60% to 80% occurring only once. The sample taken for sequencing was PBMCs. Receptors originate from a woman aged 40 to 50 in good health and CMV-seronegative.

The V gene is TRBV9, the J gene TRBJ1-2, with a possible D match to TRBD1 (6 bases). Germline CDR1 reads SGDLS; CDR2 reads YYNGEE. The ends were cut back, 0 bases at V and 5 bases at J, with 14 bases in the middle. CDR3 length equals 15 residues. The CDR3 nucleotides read TGTGCCAGCAGCGTAGGGGGCAGGGGAGATTATGGCTACACCTTC. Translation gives CASSVGGRGDYGYTF. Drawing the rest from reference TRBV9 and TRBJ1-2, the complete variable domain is DSGVTQTPKHLITATGQRVTLRCSPRSGDLSVYWYQQSLDQGLQFLIQYYNGEERAKGNILERFSAQQFPDLHSELNLSSLELGDSALYFCASSVGGRGDYGYTFGSGTRLTVV.

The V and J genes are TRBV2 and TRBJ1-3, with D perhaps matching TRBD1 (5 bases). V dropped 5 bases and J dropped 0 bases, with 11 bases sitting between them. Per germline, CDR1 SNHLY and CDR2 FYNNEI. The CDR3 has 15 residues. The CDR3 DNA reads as TGTGCCAGCAGTAAGGACACTAACTCTGGAAACACCATATATTTT. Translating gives CASSKDTNSGNTIYF. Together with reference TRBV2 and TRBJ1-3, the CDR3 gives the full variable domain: EPEVTQTPSHQVTQMGQEVILRCVPISNHLYFYWYRQILGQKVEFLVSFYNNEISEKSEIFDDQFSVERPDGSNFTLKIRSTKLEDSAMYFCASSKDTNSGNTIYFGEGSWLTVV.

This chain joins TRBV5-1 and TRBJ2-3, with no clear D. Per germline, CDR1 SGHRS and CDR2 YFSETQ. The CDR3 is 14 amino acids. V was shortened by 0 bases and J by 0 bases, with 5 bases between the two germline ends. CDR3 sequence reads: CASSLDPSTDTQYF. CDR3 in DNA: TGCGCCAGCAGCTTGGATCCTAGCACAGATACGCAGTATTTT. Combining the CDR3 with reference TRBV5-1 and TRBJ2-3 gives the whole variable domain KAGVTQTPRYLIKTRGQQVTLSCSPISGHRSVSWYQQTPGQGLQFLFEYFSETQRNKGNFPGRFSGRQFSNSRSEMNVSTLELGDSALYLCASSLDPSTDTQYFGPGTRLTVL.

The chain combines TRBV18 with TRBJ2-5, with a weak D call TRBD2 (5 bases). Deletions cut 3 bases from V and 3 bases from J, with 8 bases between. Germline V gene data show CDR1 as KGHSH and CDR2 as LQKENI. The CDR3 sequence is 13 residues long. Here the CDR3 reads CASSPSEEETQYF. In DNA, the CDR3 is TGTGCCAGCTCACCCTCGGAGGAAGAGACCCAGTACTTC.